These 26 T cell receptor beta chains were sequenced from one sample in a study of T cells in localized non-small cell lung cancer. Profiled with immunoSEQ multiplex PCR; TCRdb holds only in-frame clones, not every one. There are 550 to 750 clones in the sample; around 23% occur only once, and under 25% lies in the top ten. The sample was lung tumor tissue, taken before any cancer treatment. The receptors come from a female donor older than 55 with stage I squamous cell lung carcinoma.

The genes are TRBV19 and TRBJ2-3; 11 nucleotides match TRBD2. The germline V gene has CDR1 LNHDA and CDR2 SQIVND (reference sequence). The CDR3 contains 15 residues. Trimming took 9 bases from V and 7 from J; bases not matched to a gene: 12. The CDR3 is CASQPLAGGTHTQYF. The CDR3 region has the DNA TGTGCCAGCCAACCTCTAGCGGGAGGCACCCATACGCAGTATTTT. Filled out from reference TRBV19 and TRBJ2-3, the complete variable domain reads DGGITQSPKYLFRKEGQNVTLSCEQNLNHDAMYWYRQDPGQGLRLIYYSQIVNDFQKGDIAEGYSVSREKKESFPLTVTSAQKNPTAFYLCASQPLAGGTHTQYFGPGTRLTVL.

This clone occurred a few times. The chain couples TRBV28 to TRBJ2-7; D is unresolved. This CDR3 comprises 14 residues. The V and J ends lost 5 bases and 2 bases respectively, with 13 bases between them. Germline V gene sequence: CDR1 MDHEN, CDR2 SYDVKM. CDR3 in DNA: TGTGCCAGCAGTGAGGACGGATTAACCTACGAGCAGTACTTC. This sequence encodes CASSEDGLTYEQYF.

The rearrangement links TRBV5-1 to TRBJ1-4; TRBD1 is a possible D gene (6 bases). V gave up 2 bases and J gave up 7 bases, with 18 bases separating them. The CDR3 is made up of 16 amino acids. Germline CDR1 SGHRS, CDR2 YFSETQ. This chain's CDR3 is CASSLAPWGAGEKLFF. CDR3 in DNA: TGCGCCAGCAGCTTAGCCCCATGGGGGGCAGGTGAAAAACTGTTTTTT.

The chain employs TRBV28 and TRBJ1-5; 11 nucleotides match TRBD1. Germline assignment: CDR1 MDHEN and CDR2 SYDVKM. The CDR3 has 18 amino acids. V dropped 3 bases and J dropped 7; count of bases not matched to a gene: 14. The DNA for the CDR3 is TGTGCCAGCAGTTTCTTGGAGGGGACAGGGGGAAGGAAGCAGCCCCAGCATTTT. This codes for CASSFLEGTGGRKQPQHF.

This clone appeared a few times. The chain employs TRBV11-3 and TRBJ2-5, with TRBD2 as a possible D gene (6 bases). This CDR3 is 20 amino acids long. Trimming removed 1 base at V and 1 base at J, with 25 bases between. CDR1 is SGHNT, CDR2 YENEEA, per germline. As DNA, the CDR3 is TGTGCCAGCAGCTTAGGGCCCCTTAGCGGTAGGGGCCGAGGCCAAGAGACCCAGTACTTC. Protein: CASSLGPLSGRGRGQETQYF. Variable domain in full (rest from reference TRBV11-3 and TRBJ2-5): EAGVVQSPRYKIIEKKQPVAFWCNPISGHNTLYWYLQNLGQGPELLIRYENEEAVDDSQLPKDRFSAERLKGVDSTLKIQPAELGDSAVYLCASSLGPLSGRGRGQETQYFGPGTRLLVL.

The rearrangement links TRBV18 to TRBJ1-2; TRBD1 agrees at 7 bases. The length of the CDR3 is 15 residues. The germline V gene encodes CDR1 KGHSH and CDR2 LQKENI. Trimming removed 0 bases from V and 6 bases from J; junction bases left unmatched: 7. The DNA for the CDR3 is TGTGCCAGCTCACCACCGGAACAGGGGCTAGATGGCTACACCTTC. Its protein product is CASSPPEQGLDGYTF.

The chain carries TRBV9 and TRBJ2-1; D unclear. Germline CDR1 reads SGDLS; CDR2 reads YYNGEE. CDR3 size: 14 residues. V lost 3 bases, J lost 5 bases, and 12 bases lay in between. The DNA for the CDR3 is TGTGCCAGCAGCGCGTCCTACGAGAACAATGAGCAGTTCTTC. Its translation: CASSASYENNEQFF.

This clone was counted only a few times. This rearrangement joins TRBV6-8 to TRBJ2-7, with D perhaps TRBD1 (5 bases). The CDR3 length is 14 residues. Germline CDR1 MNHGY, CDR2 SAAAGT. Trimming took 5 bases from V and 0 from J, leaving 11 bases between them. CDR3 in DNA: TGTGCCAGCAGTAACGACAGATACTCCTACGAGCAGTACGTC. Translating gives CASSNDRYSYEQYV.

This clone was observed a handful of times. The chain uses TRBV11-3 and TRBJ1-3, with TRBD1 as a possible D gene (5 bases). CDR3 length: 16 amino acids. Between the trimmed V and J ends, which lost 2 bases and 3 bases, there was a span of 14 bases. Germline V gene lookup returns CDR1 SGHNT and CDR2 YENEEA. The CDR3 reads CASSLRQGEGGNTIYF. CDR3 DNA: TGTGCCAGCAGCTTAAGGCAGGGTGAAGGTGGAAACACCATATATTTT.

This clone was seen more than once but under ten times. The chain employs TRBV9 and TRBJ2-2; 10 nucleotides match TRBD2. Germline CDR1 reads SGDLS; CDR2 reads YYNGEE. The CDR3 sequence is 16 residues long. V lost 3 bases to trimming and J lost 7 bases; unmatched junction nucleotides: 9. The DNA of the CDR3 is TGTGCCAGCAGCGACTCTAGCGGGAGAAATGGCGGGGAGCTGTTTTTT. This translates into CASSDSSGRNGGELFF.

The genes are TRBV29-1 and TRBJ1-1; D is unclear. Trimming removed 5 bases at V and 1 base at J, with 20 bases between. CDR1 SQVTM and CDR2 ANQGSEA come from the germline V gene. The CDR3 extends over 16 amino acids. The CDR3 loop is CSVNRAGSTPNTEAFF. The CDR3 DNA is TGCAGCGTTAATAGGGCCGGGAGCACGCCGAACACTGAAGCTTTCTTT.

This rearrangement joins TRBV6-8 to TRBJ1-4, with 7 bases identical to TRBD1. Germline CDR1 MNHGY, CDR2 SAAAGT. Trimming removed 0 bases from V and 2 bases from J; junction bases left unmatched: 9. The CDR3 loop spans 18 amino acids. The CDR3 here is CASSYSLGRGGTNEKLFF. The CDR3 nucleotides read TGTGCCAGCAGTTACTCCCTGGGCAGGGGGGGGACTAATGAAAAACTGTTTTTT.

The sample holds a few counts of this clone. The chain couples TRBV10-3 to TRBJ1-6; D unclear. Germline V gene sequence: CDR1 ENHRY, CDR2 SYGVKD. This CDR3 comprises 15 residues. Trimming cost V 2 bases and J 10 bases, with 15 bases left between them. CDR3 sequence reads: CAISEEGGKGSPLHF. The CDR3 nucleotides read TGTGCCATCAGTGAGGAGGGAGGGAAGGGATCACCCCTCCACTTT.

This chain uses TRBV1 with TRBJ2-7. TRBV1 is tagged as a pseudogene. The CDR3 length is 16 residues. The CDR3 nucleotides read TGCGCCAGCAGCCCTCATCCCCCGAATTACTCCTACGAGCAGTACGTC. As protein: CASSPHPPNYSYEQYV.

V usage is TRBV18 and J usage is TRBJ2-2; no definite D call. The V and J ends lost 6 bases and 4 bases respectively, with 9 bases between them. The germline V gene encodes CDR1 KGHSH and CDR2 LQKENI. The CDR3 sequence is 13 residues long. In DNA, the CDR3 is TGTGCCAGCTCTCCTCCGACCACCGGGGAGCTGTTTTTT. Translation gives CASSPPTTGELFF.

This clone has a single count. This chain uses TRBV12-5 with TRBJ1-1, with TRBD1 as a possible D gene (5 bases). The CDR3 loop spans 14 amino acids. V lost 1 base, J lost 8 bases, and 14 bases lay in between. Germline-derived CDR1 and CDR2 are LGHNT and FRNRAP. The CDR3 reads CASGLEVGRSEAFF. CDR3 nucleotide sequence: TGTGCTAGTGGTTTGGAGGTGGGACGCAGCGAAGCTTTCTTT.

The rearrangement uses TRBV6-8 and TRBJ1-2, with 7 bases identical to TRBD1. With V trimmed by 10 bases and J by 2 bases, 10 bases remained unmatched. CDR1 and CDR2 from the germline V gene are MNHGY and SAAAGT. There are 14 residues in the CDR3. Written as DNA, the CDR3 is TGTGCCATCAACGATCTCAGGGGGAACTATGGCTACACCTTC. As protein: CAINDLRGNYGYTF.

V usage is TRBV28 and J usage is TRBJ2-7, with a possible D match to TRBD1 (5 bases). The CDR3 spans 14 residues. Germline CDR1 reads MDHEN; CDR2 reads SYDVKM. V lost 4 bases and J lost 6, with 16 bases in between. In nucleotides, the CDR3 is TGTGCCAGCAGTTCCAGTCCAGGGATAGGCGAGCAGTACGTC. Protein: CASSSSPGIGEQYV.

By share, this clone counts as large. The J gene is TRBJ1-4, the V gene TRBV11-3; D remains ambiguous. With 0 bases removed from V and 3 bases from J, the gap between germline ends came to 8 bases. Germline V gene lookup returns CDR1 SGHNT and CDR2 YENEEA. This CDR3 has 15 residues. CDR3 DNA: TGTGCCAGCAGCTTAGAGGCAGGTTCTAATGAAAAACTGTTTTTT. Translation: CASSLEAGSNEKLFF.

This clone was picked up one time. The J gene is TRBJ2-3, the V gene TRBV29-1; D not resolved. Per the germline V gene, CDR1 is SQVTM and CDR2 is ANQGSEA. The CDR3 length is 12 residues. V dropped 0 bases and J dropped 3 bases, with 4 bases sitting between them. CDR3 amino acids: CSVEEGTDTQYF. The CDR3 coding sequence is TGCAGCGTTGAAGAGGGTACAGATACGCAGTATTTT.

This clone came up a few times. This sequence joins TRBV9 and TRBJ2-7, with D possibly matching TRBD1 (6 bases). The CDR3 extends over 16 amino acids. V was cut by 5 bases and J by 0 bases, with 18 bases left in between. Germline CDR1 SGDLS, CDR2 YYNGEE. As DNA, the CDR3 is TGTGCCAGCAGTGGATTCCGGGACAAAAACTCCTACGAGCAGTACGTC. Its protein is CASSGFRDKNSYEQYV.

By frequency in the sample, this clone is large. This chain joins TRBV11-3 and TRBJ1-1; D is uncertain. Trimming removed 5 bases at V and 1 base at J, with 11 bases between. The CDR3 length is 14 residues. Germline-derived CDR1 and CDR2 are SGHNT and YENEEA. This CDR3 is CASSPRAGNTEAFF. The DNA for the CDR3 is TGTGCCAGCAGCCCCCGGGCAGGGAACACTGAAGCTTTCTTT. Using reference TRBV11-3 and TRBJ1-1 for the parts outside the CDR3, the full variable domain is EAGVVQSPRYKIIEKKQPVAFWCNPISGHNTLYWYLQNLGQGPELLIRYENEEAVDDSQLPKDRFSAERLKGVDSTLKIQPAELGDSAVYLCASSPRAGNTEAFFGQGTRLTVV.

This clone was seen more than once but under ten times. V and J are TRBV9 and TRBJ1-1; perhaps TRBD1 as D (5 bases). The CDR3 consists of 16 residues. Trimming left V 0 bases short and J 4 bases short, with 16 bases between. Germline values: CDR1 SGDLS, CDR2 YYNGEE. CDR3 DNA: TGTGCCAGCAGCGTAGGCCCAGTCCCGGGGGGCACTGAAGCTTTCTTT. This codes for CASSVGPVPGGTEAFF. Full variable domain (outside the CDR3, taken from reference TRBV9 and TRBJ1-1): DSGVTQTPKHLITATGQRVTLRCSPRSGDLSVYWYQQSLDQGLQFLIQYYNGEERAKGNILERFSAQQFPDLHSELNLSSLELGDSALYFCASSVGPVPGGTEAFFGQGTRLTVV.

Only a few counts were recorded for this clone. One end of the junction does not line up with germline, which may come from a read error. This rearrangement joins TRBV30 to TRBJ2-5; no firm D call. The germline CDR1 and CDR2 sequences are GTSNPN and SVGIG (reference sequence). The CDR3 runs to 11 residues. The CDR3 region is CAWSVGTKSDF. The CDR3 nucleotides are TGTGCCTGGAGTGTAGGTACGAAAAGTGACTTC.

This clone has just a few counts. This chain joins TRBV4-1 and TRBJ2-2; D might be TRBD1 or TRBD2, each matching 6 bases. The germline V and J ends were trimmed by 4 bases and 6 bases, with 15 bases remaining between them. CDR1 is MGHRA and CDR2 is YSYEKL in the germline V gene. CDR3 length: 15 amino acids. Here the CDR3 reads CASSPKRGASGELFF. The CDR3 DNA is TGCGCCAGCAGCCCTAAGAGGGGGGCTTCCGGGGAGCTGTTTTTT.

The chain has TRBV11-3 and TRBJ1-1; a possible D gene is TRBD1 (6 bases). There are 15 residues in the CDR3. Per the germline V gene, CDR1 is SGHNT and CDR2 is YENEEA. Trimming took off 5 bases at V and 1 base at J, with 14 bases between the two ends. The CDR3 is CASSRGTGSNTEAFF. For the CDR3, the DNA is TGTGCCAGCAGCCGGGGAACAGGGTCGAACACTGAAGCTTTCTTT.